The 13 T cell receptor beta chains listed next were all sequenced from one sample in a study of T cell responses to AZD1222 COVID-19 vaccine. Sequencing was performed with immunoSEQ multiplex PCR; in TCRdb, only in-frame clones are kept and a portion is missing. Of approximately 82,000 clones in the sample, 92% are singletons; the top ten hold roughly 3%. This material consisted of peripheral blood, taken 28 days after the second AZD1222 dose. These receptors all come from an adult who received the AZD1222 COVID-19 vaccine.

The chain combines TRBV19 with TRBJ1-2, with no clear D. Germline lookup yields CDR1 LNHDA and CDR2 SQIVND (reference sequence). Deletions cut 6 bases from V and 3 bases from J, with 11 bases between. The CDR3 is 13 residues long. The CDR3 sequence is CASRNPGHYGYTF. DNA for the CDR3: TGTGCCAGTAGGAACCCAGGCCACTATGGCTACACCTTC.

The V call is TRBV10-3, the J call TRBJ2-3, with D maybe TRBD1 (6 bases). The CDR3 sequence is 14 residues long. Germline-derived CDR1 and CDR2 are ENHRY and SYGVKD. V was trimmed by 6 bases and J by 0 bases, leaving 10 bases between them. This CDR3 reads CAISMDRSTDTQYF. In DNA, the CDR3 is TGTGCCATCAGCATGGACAGAAGCACAGATACGCAGTATTTT.

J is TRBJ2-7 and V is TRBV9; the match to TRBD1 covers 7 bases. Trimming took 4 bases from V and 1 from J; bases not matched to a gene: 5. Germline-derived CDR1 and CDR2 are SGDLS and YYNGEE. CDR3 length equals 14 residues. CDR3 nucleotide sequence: TGTGCCAGCAGCCTCCGGGACAGATCCTACGAGCAGTACTTC. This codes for CASSLRDRSYEQYF.

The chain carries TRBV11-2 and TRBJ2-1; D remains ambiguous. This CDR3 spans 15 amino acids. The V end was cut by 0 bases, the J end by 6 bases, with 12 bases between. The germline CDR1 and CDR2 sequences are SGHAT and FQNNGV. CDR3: CASSLDVWNSNEQFF. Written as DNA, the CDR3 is TGTGCCAGCAGCTTAGATGTGTGGAACTCCAATGAGCAGTTCTTC.

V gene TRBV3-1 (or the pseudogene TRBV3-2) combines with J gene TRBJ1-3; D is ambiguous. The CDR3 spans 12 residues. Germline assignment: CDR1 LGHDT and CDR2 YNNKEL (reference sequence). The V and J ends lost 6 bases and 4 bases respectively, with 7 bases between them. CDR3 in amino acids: CASRDGGNTIYF. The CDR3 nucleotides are TGTGCCAGCAGAGACGGGGGAAACACCATATATTTT.

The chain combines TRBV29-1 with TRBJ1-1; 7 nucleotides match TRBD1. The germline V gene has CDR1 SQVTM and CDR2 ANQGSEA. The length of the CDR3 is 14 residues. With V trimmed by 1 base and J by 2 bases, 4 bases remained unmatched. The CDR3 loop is CSVEGRGANTEAFF. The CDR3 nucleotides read TGCAGCGTTGAAGGCAGGGGGGCTAACACTGAAGCTTTCTTT.

In DNA form, the CDR3 reads TGTGCCAGCAGCTTCGGGGGGATTCAGTACTTC. Translating it yields CASSFGGIQYF. The rearrangement links TRBV5-8 to TRBJ2-4; 7 bases are a match to TRBD2. Looked up from germline, CDR1 is SGHTS and CDR2 is YDEGEE. V lost 2 bases and J lost 10; bases outside the gene matches: 0. This CDR3 spans 11 amino acids.

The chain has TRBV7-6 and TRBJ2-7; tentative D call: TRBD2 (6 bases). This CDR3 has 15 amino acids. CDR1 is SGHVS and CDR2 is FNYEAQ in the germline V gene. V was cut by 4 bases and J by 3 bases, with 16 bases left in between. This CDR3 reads CASSSPGLSDYEQYF. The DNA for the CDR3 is TGTGCCAGCAGCTCGCCGGGACTCTCAGACTACGAGCAGTACTTC.

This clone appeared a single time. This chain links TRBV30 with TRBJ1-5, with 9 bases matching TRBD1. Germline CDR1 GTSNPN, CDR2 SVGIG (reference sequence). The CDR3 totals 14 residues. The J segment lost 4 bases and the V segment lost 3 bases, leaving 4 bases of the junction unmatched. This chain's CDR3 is CAWSDDRGNQPQHF. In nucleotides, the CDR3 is TGTGCCTGGAGCGACGACAGGGGGAATCAGCCCCAGCATTTT.

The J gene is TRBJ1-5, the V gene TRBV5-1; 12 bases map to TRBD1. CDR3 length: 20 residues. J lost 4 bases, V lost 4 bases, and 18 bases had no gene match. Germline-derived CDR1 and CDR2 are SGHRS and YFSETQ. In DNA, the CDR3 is TGCGCCAGCAGCGCAGGTCCCGGGACAGGGGGCGCCGCCAGAAATCAGCCCCAGCATTTT. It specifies CASSAGPGTGGAARNQPQHF.

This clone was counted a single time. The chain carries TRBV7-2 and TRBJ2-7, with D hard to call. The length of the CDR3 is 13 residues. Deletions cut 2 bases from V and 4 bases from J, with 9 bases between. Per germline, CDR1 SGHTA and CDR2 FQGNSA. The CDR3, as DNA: TGTGCCAGCAGCTTATCCGGGCCTTACGAGCAGTACTTC. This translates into CASSLSGPYEQYF.

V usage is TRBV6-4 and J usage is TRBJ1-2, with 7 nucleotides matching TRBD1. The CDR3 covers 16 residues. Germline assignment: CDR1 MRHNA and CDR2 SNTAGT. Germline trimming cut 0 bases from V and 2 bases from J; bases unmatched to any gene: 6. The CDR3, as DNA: TGTGCCAGCAGTGACTCCCGACAGGGATCCAACTATGGCTACACCTTC. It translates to CASSDSRQGSNYGYTF.

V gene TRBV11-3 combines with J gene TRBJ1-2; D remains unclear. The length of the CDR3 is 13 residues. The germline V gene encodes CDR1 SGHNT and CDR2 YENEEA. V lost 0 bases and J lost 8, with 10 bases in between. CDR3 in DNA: TGTGCCAGCAGCTTAGATAGCAGGCGAGGCTACACCTTC. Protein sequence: CASSLDSRRGYTF.